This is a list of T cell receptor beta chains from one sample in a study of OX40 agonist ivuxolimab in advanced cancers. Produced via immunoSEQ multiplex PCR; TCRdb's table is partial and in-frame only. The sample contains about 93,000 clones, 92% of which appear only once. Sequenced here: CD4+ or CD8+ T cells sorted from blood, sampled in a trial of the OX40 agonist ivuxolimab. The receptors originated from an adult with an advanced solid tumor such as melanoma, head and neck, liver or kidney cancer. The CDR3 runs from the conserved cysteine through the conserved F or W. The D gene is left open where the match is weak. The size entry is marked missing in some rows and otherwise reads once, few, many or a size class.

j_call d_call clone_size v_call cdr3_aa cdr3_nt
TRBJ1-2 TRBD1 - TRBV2 CASSGPGQAQHGYTF TGTGCCAGCAGTGGCCCGGGACAGGCCCAACATGGCTACACCTTC
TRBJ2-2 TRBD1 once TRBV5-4 CASRRDRPPTGELFF TGTGCCAGCAGACGGGACAGACCCCCCACCGGGGAGCTGTTTTTT
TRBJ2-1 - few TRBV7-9 CASSPRPEGQFF TGTGCCAGCAGCCCTCGGCCGGAGGGGCAGTTCTTC
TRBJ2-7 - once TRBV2 CASSEYWLGNEQYF TGTGCCAGCAGTGAATATTGGTTGGGAAACGAGCAGTACTTC
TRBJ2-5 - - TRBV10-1 CASSVAFDRPQYF TGCGCCAGCAGTGTCGCCTTCGACAGGCCCCAGTACTTC
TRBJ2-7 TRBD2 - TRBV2 CASSVPGGAPYEQYF TGTGCCAGCAGTGTACCCGGGGGGGCCCCCTACGAGCAGTACTTC
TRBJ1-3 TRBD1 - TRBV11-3 CASSPPTGSSGNTIYF TGTGCCAGCAGCCCGCCGACAGGGAGCTCTGGAAACACCATATATTTT
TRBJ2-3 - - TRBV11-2 CASSLAAGPRATDTQYF TGTGCCAGCAGCTTAGCAGCAGGGCCTAGGGCCACAGATACGCAGTATTTT
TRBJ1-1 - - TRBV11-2 CASSLEAGSNTEAFF TGTGCCAGCAGCTTAGAGGCAGGGTCGAACACTGAAGCTTTCTTT
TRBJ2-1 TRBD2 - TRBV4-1 CASSQGTGGPSYEQFF TGCGCCAGCAGCCAAGGAACGGGGGGACCATCCTACGAGCAGTTCTTC
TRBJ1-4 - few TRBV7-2 CASSLPGSGKLFF TGTGCCAGCAGCTTACCCGGGAGCGGAAAACTGTTTTTT
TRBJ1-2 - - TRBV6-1 CASRSGQAGGYTF TGTGCCAGCAGATCGGGACAAGCTGGTGGCTACACCTTC
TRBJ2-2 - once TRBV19 CASSVRRAGELFF TGTGCCAGTAGTGTAAGACGGGCCGGGGAGCTGTTTTTT
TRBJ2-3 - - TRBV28 CATSLIGGRSTDTQYF TGTGCCACCTCCTTGATCGGGGGCCGGAGCACAGATACGCAGTATTTT
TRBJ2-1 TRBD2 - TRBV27 CASSLRLAGDLNEQFF TGTGCCAGCAGTCTCCGACTAGCGGGGGATCTCAATGAGCAGTTCTTC
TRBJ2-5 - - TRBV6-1 CASSVNRERETQYF TGTGCCAGCAGCGTCAACAGGGAACGGGAGACCCAGTACTTC
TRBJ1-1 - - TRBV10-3 CAIRLSRDTEAFF TGTGCCATCAGGCTTTCGAGGGACACTGAAGCTTTCTTT
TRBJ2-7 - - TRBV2 CASSDASSSYEQYF TGTGCCAGCAGTGACGCCAGTTCCTCCTACGAGCAGTACTTC
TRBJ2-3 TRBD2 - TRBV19 CGCSGGLSTDTQYF TGTGGATGTAGCGGGGGGTTAAGCACAGATACGCAGTATTTT
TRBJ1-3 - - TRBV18 CASSPLKLQGSSGNTIYF TGTGCCAGCTCACCACTGAAGCTCCAGGGGTCCTCTGGAAACACCATATATTTT
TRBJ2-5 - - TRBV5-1 CASSLGQYQETQYF TGCGCCAGCAGCTTGGGACAGTACCAAGAGACCCAGTACTTC
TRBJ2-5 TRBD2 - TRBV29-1 CSVEGTSGRFGTQYF TGCAGCGTTGAAGGGACTAGCGGGAGATTCGGGACCCAGTACTTC
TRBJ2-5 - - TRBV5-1 CASATPTHVQETQYF TGCGCCAGCGCCACGCCGACACACGTTCAAGAGACCCAGTACTTC
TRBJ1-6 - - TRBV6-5 CASLGPDTYNSPLHF TGTGCCAGCTTAGGTCCGGACACCTATAATTCACCCCTCCACTTT
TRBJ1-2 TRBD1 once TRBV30 CAWTSPTGGRDYGYTF TGTGCCTGGACCTCCCCGACAGGGGGAAGAGACTATGGCTACACCTTC
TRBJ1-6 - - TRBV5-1 CASSHLIPGHNQSPLHF TGCGCCAGCAGCCACCTAATACCGGGACACAACCAGTCACCCCTCCACTTT
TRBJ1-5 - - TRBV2 CASSPRGIPNQPQHF TGTGCCAGCAGCCCCCGGGGGATCCCCAATCAGCCCCAGCATTTT
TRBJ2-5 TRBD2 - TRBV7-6 CASSLIAGGRETQYF TGTGCCAGCAGCTTAATAGCGGGAGGACGGGAGACCCAGTACTTC
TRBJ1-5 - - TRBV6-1 CASSEGLINQPQHF TGTGCCAGCAGTGAAGGGCTGATAAATCAGCCCCAGCATTTT
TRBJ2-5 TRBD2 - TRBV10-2 CASSESSGGQAETQYF TGCGCCAGCAGTGAGTCATCGGGGGGGCAGGCAGAGACCCAGTACTTC
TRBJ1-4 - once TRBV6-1 CASRDITEKLFF TGTGCCAGCAGAGACATTACGGAAAAACTGTTTTTT